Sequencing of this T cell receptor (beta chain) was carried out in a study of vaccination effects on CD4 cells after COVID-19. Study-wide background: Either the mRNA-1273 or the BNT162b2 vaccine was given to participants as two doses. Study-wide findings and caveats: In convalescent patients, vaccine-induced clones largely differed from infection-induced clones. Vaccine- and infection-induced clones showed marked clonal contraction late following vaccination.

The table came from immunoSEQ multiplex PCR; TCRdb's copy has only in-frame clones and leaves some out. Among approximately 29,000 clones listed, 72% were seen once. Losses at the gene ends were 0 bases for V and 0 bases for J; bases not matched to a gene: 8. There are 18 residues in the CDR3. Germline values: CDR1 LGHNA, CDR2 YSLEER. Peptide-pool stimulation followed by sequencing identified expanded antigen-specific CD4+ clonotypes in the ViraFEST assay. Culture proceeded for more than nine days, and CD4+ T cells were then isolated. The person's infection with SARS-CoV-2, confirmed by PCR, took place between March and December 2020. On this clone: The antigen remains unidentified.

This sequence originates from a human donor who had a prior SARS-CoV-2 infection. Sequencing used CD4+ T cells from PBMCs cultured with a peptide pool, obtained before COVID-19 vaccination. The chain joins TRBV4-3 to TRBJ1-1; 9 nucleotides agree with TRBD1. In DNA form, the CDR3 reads TGCGCCAGCAGCCAAGAGTACAGGGGGCAGGGGTTGAACACTGAAGCTTTCTTT. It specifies CASSQEYRGQGLNTEAFF.